The clone carrying this T cell receptor (beta chain) was counted once. Its specificity is not known. Trimming removed 5 bases from V and 3 bases from J, with 10 bases in between. Germline V CDR1 and CDR2: SGHAT, FQDESV (reference sequence). The CDR3 is made up of 13 amino acids. This entry belongs to a study of coeliac disease. Findings and limits, study-wide: Unbiased detection of gliadin-specific T cells was judged not feasible with this approach. TRB repertoires were largely private, with most amino acid sequences found in only one sample.

Sequencing used one aliquot of 450,000 to 600,000 cells per fraction. Here immunoSEQ multiplex PCR was the method, and the copy in TCRdb shows in-frame clones only, minus some. This sample yields about 4,400 clones, of which about 70% are seen a single time; approximately 4.8% belongs to the top ten. The TCR comes from a young woman with active celiac disease. Sequenced material: lamina propria lymphocytes from the gut. The chain couples TRBV11-1 to TRBJ1-2; no definite D call. As DNA, the CDR3 is TGTGCCAGCAGCCCCGAGGAGTACTATGGCTACACCTTC. This sequence encodes CASSPEEYYGYTF.